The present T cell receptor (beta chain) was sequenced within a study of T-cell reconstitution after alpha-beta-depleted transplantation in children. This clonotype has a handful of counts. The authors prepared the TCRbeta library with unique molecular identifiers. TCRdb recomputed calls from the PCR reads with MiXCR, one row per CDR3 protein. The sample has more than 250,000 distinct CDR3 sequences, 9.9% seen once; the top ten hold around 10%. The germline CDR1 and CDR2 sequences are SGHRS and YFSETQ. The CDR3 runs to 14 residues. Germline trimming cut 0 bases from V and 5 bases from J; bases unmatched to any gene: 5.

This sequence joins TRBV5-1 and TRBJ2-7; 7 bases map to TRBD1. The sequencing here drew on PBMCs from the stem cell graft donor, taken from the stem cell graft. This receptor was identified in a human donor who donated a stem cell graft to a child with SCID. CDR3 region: CASSLGQGMDEQYF. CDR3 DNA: TGCGCCAGCAGCTTGGGACAGGGAATGGACGAGCAGTACTTC.